A selection of T cell receptor beta chains follows, all from one sample in a study of patients and donors after allogeneic stem cell transplantation. Using its own MiXCR run on the RT-PCR reads, TCRdb lists one record per CDR3 protein. The table has tens of thousands of distinct CDR3 sequences, about 44% seen once. Sequenced: blood, either unsorted or a sorted T cell fraction (not recorded which). The receptors here all came from a human donor who was either an allogeneic HSCT recipient or a stem cell or donor lymphocyte infusion donor (not recorded which). It is not recorded whose cells these are; they may come from a transplant donor. Each CDR3 is given with its conserved first and last residue. Each record gives: CDR3 protein, CDR3 length, J gene, V gene.

CDR3 protein: CASRSYGTGYGNTIYF
CDR3 length: 16
J gene: TRBJ1-3
V gene: TRBV12-3/TRBV12-4

CDR3 protein: CASSQDRTGLGTEAFF
CDR3 length: 16
J gene: TRBJ1-1
V gene: TRBV4-3

CDR3 protein: CASSLNRGHYGYTF
CDR3 length: 14
J gene: TRBJ1-2
V gene: TRBV7-2

CDR3 protein: CSVVQGYQETQYF
CDR3 length: 13
J gene: TRBJ2-5
V gene: TRBV29-1

CDR3 protein: CASSPPRQGATEAFF
CDR3 length: 15
J gene: TRBJ1-1
V gene: TRBV3-1

CDR3 protein: CASSLRDRANTEAFF
CDR3 length: 15
J gene: TRBJ1-1
V gene: TRBV28

CDR3 protein: CASSQDLRGLNEQFF
CDR3 length: 15
J gene: TRBJ2-1
V gene: TRBV4-3

CDR3 protein: CSAGGAGNEQFF
CDR3 length: 12
J gene: TRBJ2-1
V gene: TRBV29-1

CDR3 protein: CASSLAYNEQFF
CDR3 length: 12
J gene: TRBJ2-1
V gene: TRBV7-6

CDR3 protein: CASSPGPGNTIYF
CDR3 length: 13
J gene: TRBJ1-3
V gene: TRBV4-3

CDR3 protein: CASSQDRTLHTEAFF
CDR3 length: 15
J gene: TRBJ1-1
V gene: TRBV4-1

CDR3 protein: CASSFRERWGNTIYF
CDR3 length: 15
J gene: TRBJ1-3
V gene: TRBV28

CDR3 protein: CASSPGQGREETQYF
CDR3 length: 15
J gene: TRBJ2-5
V gene: TRBV12-3/TRBV12-4

CDR3 protein: CASSTTQGFNSPLHF
CDR3 length: 15
J gene: TRBJ1-6
V gene: TRBV5-6

CDR3 protein: CASSQVSSGRAKFVYEQFF
CDR3 length: 19
J gene: TRBJ2-1
V gene: TRBV3-1

CDR3 protein: CASSLYPGDNYGYTF
CDR3 length: 15
J gene: TRBJ1-2
V gene: TRBV27

CDR3 protein: CASRTASGNTIYF
CDR3 length: 13
J gene: TRBJ1-3
V gene: TRBV12-3/TRBV12-4

CDR3 protein: CASSRRAVTEAFF
CDR3 length: 13
J gene: TRBJ1-1
V gene: TRBV27

CDR3 protein: CASSLLGLEKLFF
CDR3 length: 13
J gene: TRBJ1-4
V gene: TRBV7-2

CDR3 protein: CSVPAGENEKLFF
CDR3 length: 13
J gene: TRBJ1-4
V gene: TRBV29-1

CDR3 protein: CAISEAREDTDTQYF
CDR3 length: 15
J gene: TRBJ2-3
V gene: TRBV10-3

CDR3 protein: CSALPTGPLNEKLFF
CDR3 length: 15
J gene: TRBJ1-4
V gene: TRBV20-1

CDR3 protein: CASSFASNQPQHF
CDR3 length: 13
J gene: TRBJ1-5
V gene: TRBV7-9

CDR3 protein: CATSRQAVRSGNTIYF
CDR3 length: 16
J gene: TRBJ1-3
V gene: TRBV15

CDR3 protein: CSATGGPSSDASNQPQHF
CDR3 length: 18
J gene: TRBJ1-5
V gene: TRBV20-1

CDR3 protein: CASRPPWTGPTEAFF
CDR3 length: 15
J gene: TRBJ1-1
V gene: TRBV6-5